Presented here are 9 T cell receptor beta chains from one specimen sequenced in a study of cytomegalovirus exposure and HLA in healthy donors. PCR was performed using 60 Vbeta and 13 Jbeta primers. Using immunoSEQ multiplex PCR, the repertoire was profiled, and TCRdb retains in-frame clones only, with some absent. Found here are roughly 140,000 clones, approximately 86% of them singletons; the top ten hold 5% to 7.5%. Source material: PBMCs. The origin of the receptors is a woman between 50 and 59 years old in good health and CMV-seropositive.

V gene TRBV6-5 combines with J gene TRBJ2-1; perhaps TRBD1 as D (5 bases). Trimming left V 5 bases short and J 4 bases short, with 9 bases between. The CDR3 has 13 residues. Germline V CDR1 and CDR2: MNHEY, SVGAGI. CDR3 protein: CASSPPGYNEQFF. In nucleotides, the CDR3 is TGTGCCAGCAGTCCACCAGGGTACAATGAGCAGTTCTTC.

V and J are TRBV2 and TRBJ1-2; D unresolved. The germline V gene encodes CDR1 SNHLY and CDR2 FYNNEI. This CDR3 spans 14 amino acids. Between the trimmed V and J ends, which lost 8 bases and 4 bases, there was a span of 17 bases. The CDR3 nucleotides read TGTGCCAGCGCGCCAGGAGGGCAGCTCTATGGCTACACCTTC. Translated, it gives CASAPGGQLYGYTF.

The gene calls are TRBV27 and TRBJ1-2, with TRBD1 matching over 7 bases. CDR1 and CDR2 (germline): MNHEY, SMNVEV (reference sequence). V shed 4 bases, J shed 4 bases, and the junction held 6 bases outside the gene matches. CDR3 length: 14 residues. The CDR3 spells CASSWDRASYGYTF. The CDR3, as DNA: TGTGCCAGCAGTTGGGACAGAGCTTCCTATGGCTACACCTTC.

The chain couples TRBV6-5 to TRBJ1-2, with 7 positions matching TRBD1. The germline CDR1 and CDR2 sequences are MNHEY and SVGAGI. The CDR3 sequence is 15 residues long. The J segment lost 8 bases and the V segment lost 3 bases, leaving 12 bases of the junction unmatched. Here the CDR3 DNA reads TGTGCCAGCAGTTATATTGGGGAACAGGGGACAGGCTACACCTTC. Residues: CASSYIGEQGTGYTF.

The V call is TRBV4-3, the J call TRBJ2-7; no firm D call. The CDR3 is made up of 14 amino acids. Trimming stripped 1 base from V and 4 bases from J, with 11 bases between. CDR1 and CDR2 (germline): LGHNA, YSLEER. The CDR3 loop is CASSQGAFGYEQYF. The CDR3 bases are TGCGCCAGCAGCCAAGGTGCATTCGGTTACGAGCAGTACTTC.

The chain is built from TRBV5-8 and TRBJ1-5; D unresolved. Looked up from germline, CDR1 is SGHTS and CDR2 is YDEGEE. The length of the CDR3 is 12 residues. V gave up 0 bases and J gave up 7 bases, with 5 bases separating them. CDR3 amino acids: CASSLGLQPQHF. The CDR3 DNA sequence: TGTGCCAGCAGCTTGGGACTCCAGCCCCAGCATTTT.

The chain combines TRBV4-3 with TRBJ1-3, with D perhaps TRBD1 (5 bases). Per germline, CDR1 LGHNA and CDR2 YSLEER. Trimming left V 3 bases short and J 4 bases short, with 7 bases between. The CDR3 runs to 13 residues. The CDR3 sequence: CASSHKGGNTIYF. CDR3 sequence (DNA): TGCGCCAGCAGCCATAAGGGGGGAAACACCATATATTTT.

This chain uses TRBV5-1 with TRBJ2-1, with TRBD2 matching 9 bases. The junction had 4 bases not matched to a gene; V was cut back by 2 bases and J by 4 bases. The CDR3 sequence is 15 residues long. Per germline, CDR1 SGHRS and CDR2 YFSETQ. The CDR3 reads CASSFGGGAYNEQFF. Written as DNA, the CDR3 is TGCGCCAGCAGCTTTGGCGGGGGGGCTTACAATGAGCAGTTCTTC.

This clone was picked up one time. CDR3 in amino acids: CASSFYQGSAGELFF. The DNA of the CDR3 is TGTGCCAGCAGCTTCTATCAGGGGTCCGCCGGGGAGCTGTTTTTT. The chain combines TRBV5-4 with TRBJ2-2; the D gene is possibly TRBD1 (6 bases). With 2 bases removed from V and 6 bases from J, the gap between germline ends came to 14 bases. Germline V gene lookup returns CDR1 SGHNT and CDR2 YYREEE (reference sequence). The CDR3 is made up of 15 amino acids.